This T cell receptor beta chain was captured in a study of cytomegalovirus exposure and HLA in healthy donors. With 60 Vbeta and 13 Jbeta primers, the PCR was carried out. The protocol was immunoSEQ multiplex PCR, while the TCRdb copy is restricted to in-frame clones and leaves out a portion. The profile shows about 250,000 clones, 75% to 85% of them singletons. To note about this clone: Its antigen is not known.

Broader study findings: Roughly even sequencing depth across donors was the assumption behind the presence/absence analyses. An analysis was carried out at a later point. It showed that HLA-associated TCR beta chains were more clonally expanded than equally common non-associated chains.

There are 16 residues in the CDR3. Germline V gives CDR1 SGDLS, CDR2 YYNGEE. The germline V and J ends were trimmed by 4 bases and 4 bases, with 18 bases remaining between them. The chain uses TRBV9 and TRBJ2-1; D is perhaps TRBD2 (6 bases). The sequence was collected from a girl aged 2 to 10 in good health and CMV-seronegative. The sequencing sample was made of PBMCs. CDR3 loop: CASSLWRDRAYNEQFF. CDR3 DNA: TGTGCCAGCAGCCTCTGGAGGGACCGAGCATACAATGAGCAGTTCTTC. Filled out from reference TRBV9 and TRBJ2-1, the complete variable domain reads DSGVTQTPKHLITATGQRVTLRCSPRSGDLSVYWYQQSLDQGLQFLIQYYNGEERAKGNILERFSAQQFPDLHSELNLSSLELGDSALYFCASSLWRDRAYNEQFFGPGTRLTVL.